This T cell receptor beta chain is drawn from a study of T cell responses to AZD1222 COVID-19 vaccine. The data were produced by immunoSEQ multiplex PCR, yet TCRdb's version contains in-frame clones alone and is incomplete. The sample holds some 120,000 clones, approximately 90% seen once. Germline V gives CDR1 MNHEY, CDR2 SVGAGI. The junction had 4 bases not matched to a gene; V was cut back by 8 bases and J by 1 base. The CDR3 runs 13 residues. Study results and caveats: White British people made up most donors, females outnumbered males, and clonal diversity was possibly underestimated.

Points on this clone: Its specificity is not known. This sample includes further DNA sequences coding for the same CDR3.

The sequenced sample was peripheral blood, obtained on day 0 of MenACWY control vaccination. The chain links TRBV6-5 to TRBJ1-1, with 7 bases aligning to TRBD1. The clonotype comes from an adult in good health. This CDR3 is CASSTGANTEAFF. The CDR3 coding sequence is TGTGCCAGCTCAACAGGGGCGAACACTGAAGCTTTCTTT.